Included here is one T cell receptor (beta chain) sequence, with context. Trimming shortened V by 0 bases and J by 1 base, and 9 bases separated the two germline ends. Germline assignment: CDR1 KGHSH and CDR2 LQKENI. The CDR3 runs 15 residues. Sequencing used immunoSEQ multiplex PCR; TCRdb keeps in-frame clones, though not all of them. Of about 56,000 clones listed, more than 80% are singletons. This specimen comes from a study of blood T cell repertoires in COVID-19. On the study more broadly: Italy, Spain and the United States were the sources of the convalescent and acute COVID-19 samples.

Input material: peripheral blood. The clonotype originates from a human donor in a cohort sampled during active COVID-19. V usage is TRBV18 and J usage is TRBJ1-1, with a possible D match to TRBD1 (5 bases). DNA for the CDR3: TGTGCCAGCTCACCACCAGGGGTGGCGAACACTGAAGCTTTCTTT. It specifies CASSPPGVANTEAFF.